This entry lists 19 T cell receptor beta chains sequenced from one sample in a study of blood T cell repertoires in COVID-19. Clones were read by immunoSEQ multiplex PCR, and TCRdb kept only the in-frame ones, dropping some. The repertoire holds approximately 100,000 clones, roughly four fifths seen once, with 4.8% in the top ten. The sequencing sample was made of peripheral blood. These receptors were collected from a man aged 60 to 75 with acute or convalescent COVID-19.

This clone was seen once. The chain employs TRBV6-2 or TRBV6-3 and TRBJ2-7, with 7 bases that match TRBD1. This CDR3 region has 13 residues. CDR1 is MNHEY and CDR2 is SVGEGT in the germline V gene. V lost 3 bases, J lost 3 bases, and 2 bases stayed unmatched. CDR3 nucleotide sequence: TGTGCCAGCAGTTATTACAGGGGCTACGAGCAGTACTTC. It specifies CASSYYRGYEQYF.

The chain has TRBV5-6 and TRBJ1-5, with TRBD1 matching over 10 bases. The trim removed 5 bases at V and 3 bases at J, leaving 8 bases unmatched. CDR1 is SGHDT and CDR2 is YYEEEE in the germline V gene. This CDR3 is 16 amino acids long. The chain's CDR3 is CASSKAGTGANQPQHF. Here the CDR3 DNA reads TGTGCCAGCAGTAAAGCCGGGACAGGGGCCAATCAGCCCCAGCATTTT.

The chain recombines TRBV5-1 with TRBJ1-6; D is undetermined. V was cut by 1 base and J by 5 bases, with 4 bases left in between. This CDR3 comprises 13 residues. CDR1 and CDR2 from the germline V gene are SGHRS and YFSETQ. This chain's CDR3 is CASSLSNNSPLHF. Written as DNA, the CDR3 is TGCGCCAGCAGCTTGTCAAATAATTCACCCCTCCACTTT.

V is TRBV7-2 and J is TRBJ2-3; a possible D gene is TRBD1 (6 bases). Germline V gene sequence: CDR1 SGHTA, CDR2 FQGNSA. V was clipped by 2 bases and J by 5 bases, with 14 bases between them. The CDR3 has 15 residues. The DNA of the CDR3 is TGTGCCAGCAGCTTATACAGGGAAGGTGGAGATACGCAGTATTTT. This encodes CASSLYREGGDTQYF.

The CDR3 DNA is TGTGCCAGCAGCCGAGCGGGAGGATTGGAAGAGACCCAGTACTTC. Translated: CASSRAGGLEETQYF. The V gene is TRBV3-1 (or the pseudogene TRBV3-2), the J gene TRBJ2-5; 9 bases align to TRBD2. With V trimmed by 4 bases and J by 3 bases, 6 bases remained unmatched. CDR3 length: 15 amino acids. CDR1 and CDR2 from the germline V gene are LGHDT and YNNKEL (reference sequence).

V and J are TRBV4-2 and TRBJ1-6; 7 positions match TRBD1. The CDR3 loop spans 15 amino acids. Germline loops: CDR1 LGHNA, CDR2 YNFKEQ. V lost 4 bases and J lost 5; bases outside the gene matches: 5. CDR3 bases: TGTGCCAGCAGCCTAGGGGACAGAGATAATTCACCCCTCCACTTT. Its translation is CASSLGDRDNSPLHF.

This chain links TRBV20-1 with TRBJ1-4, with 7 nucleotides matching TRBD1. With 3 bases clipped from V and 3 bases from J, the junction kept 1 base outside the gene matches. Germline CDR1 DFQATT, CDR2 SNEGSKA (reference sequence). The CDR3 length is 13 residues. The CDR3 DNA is TGCAGTGCTAGTGGACAGGCTAATGAAAAACTGTTTTTT. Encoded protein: CSASGQANEKLFF.

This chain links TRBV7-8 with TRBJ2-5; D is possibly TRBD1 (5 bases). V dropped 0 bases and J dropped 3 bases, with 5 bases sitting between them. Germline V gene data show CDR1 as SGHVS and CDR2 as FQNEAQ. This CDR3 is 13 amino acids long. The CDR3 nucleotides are TGTGCCAGCAGCTTAGCCAGGGAAGAGACCCAGTACTTC. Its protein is CASSLAREETQYF. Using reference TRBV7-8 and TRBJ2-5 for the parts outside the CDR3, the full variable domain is GAGVSQSPRYKVAKRGQDVALRCDPISGHVSLFWYQQALGQGPEFLTYFQNEAQLDKSGLPSDRFFAERPEGSVSTLKIQRTQQEDSAVYLCASSLAREETQYFGPGTRLLVL.

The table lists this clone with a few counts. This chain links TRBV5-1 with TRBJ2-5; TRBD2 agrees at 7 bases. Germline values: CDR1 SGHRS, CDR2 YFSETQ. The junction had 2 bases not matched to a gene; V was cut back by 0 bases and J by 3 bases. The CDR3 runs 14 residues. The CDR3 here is CASSLAREKETQYF. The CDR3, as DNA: TGCGCCAGCAGCTTGGCGCGGGAGAAAGAGACCCAGTACTTC.

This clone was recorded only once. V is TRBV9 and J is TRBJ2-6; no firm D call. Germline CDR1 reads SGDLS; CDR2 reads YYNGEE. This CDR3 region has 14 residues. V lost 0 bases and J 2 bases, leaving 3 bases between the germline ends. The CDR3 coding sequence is TGTGCCAGCAGCGTAGCTACTGGGGCCAACGTCCTGACTTTC. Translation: CASSVATGANVLTF.

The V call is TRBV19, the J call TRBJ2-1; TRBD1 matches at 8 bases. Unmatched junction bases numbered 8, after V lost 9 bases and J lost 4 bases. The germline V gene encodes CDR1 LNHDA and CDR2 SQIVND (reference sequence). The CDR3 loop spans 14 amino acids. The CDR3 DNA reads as TGTGCCAGCAGGGGGGACAGGTGGTACAATGAGCAGTTCTTC. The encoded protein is CASRGDRWYNEQFF. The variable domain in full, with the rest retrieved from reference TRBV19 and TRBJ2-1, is DGGITQSPKYLFRKEGQNVTLSCEQNLNHDAMYWYRQDPGQGLRLIYYSQIVNDFQKGDIAEGYSVSREKKESFPLTVTSAQKNPTAFYLCASRGDRWYNEQFFGPGTRLTVL.

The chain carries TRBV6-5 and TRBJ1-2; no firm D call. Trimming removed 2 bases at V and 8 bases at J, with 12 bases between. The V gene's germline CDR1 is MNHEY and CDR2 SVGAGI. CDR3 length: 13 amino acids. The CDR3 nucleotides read TGTGCCAGCAGTTACCGGGGTGTATGGGGCTACACCTTC. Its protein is CASSYRGVWGYTF.

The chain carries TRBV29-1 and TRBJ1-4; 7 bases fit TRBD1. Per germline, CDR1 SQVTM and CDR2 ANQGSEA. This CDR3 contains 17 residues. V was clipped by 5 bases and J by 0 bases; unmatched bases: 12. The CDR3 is CSVSGQEHGATNEKLFF. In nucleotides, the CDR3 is TGCAGCGTTTCCGGACAGGAACATGGGGCAACTAATGAAAAACTGTTTTTT.

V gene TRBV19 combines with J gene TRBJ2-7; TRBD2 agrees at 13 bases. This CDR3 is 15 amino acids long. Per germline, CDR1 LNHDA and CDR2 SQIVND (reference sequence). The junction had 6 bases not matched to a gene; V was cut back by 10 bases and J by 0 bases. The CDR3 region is CATGLAGAISYEQYF. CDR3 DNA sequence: TGTGCCACCGGACTAGCGGGAGCGATCTCCTACGAGCAGTACTTC.

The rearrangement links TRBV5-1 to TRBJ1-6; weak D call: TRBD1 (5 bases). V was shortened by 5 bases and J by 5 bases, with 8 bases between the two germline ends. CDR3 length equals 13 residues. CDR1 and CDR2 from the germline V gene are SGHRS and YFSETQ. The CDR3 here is CASRGPDNSPLHF. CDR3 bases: TGCGCCAGCAGGGGGCCTGATAATTCACCCCTCCACTTT.

In nucleotides, the CDR3 is TGTGCCATCAGTGACCATGACAGGGGGTATCAGCCCCAGCATTTT. This codes for CAISDHDRGYQPQHF. The genes are TRBV10-3 and TRBJ1-5; 9 positions agree with TRBD1. V dropped 3 bases and J dropped 5; count of bases not matched to a gene: 5. Germline CDR1 and CDR2: ENHRY and SYGVKD. The CDR3 is 15 residues long.

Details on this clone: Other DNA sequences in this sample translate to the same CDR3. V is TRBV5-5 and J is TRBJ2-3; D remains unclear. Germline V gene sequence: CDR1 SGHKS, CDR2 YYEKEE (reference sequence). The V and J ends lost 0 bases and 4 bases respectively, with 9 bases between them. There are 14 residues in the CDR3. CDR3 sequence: CASSLDRAADTQYF. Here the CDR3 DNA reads TGTGCCAGCAGCTTGGACAGAGCTGCAGATACGCAGTATTTT.

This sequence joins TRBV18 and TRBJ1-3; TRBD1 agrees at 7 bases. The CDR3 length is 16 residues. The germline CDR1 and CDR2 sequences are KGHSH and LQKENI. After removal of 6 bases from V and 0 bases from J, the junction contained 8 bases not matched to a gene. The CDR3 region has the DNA TGTGCCAGCTCGATGACAGGGTCAAGCTCTGGAAACACCATATATTTT. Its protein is CASSMTGSSSGNTIYF.

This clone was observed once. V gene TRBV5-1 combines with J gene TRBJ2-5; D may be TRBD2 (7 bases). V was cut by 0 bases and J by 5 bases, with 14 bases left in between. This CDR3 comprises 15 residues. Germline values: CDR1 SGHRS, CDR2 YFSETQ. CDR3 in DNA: TGCGCCAGCAGCTTGGCTTCGGGGGGCGCGGAGACCCAGTACTTC. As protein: CASSLASGGAETQYF.